This TCR beta chain was identified in a study of CD8 T cells in ankylosing spondylitis. Study results and limitations: Researchers reportedly found disease-linked clones significantly enriched in matched ankylosing spondylitis synovial fluid. There was a TCR beta motif, made of fewer than 10 highly homologous variants, that appeared characteristic of ankylosing spondylitis blood. Some of the motif variants had earlier been found in reactive arthritis patients' fluid and blood.

TCRdb fed the 5' RACE reads into MiXCR, producing one record per CDR3 protein. The sample lists about 510,000 distinct CDR3 sequences; under 5.5% were seen once. Trimming took off 3 bases at V and 11 bases at J, with 11 bases between the two ends. This CDR3 comprises 11 residues. CDR1 and CDR2 from the germline V gene are GTSNPN and SVGIG (reference sequence). This clonotype was observed a handful of times. Its specificity is unknown. The chain uses TRBV30 and TRBJ2-4; perhaps D is TRBD1 or TRBD2 (5 bases each). The sequence was collected from a male donor with ankylosing spondylitis. Material for sequencing was blood, either unsorted or a sorted T cell fraction (not recorded which). CDR3 coding DNA: TGTGCCTGGAGGGAGAGGGACGTTCAGTACTTC. This gives the protein CAWRERDVQYF.